Sequencing of this TCR beta chain was carried out in a study of T cell responses to AZD1222 COVID-19 vaccine. Points from the study as a whole: Increases in Spike-specific TCR breadth and depth were seen after two AZD1222 doses. Donors were largely white British and mainly female; clonal diversity was possibly underestimated.

The protocol was immunoSEQ multiplex PCR, while the TCRdb copy is restricted to in-frame clones and leaves out a portion. The sample includes tens of thousands of clones, roughly 90% of them seen just once. CDR1 and CDR2 from the germline V gene are SGHRS and YFSETQ. The CDR3 is 14 amino acids. V gave up 0 bases and J gave up 4 bases; unmatched junction bases: 3. As regards this clone: What it binds is not known.

This TCR was sampled from an adult in good health. Sequencing used peripheral blood, obtained on day 0 of AZD1222 vaccination. V gene TRBV5-1 combines with J gene TRBJ1-1, with 7 bases matching TRBD1. CDR3 coding DNA: TGCGCCAGCAGCTTGGTCAGGGGGACCACTGAAGCTTTCTTT. Its translation is CASSLVRGTTEAFF. Based on the CDR3 plus reference TRBV5-1 and TRBJ1-1, the full variable domain is KAGVTQTPRYLIKTRGQQVTLSCSPISGHRSVSWYQQTPGQGLQFLFEYFSETQRNKGNFPGRFSGRQFSNSRSEMNVSTLELGDSALYLCASSLVRGTTEAFFGQGTRLTVV.